A single sample gave rise to the 9 T cell receptor beta chains below, sequenced in a study of CD8 T cells in ankylosing spondylitis. TCRdb fed the 5' RACE reads into MiXCR, producing one record per CDR3 protein. The sample consists of 200,000 to 300,000 distinct CDR3 sequences, roughly 10% of them appearing once. Sequenced: blood, either unsorted or a sorted T cell fraction (not recorded which). The receptor set was obtained from a male donor with ankylosing spondylitis or in good health (not recorded which).

This clonotype was recorded at least ten times. The CDR3 DNA sequence: TGTGCCAGCAGTGAACTAACCCTAGGACAGGGGTACTACGAGCAGTACTTC. Protein product: CASSELTLGQGYYEQYF. The chain is built from TRBV6-1 and TRBJ2-7; 9 nucleotides align to TRBD1. The germline CDR1 and CDR2 sequences are MNHNS and SASEGT. The CDR3 is made up of 17 amino acids. The junction had 11 bases not matched to a gene; V was cut back by 2 bases and J by 3 bases.

The chain employs TRBV28 and TRBJ1-2, with D hard to call. Germline V gives CDR1 MDHEN, CDR2 SYDVKM. The CDR3 contains 15 residues. The germline V and J ends were trimmed by 3 bases and 8 bases, with 19 bases remaining between them. CDR3 amino acids: CASSFHGDVRYGYTF. DNA for the CDR3: TGTGCCAGCAGTTTTCACGGTGACGTACGATACGGCTACACCTTC.

The gene calls are TRBV7-6 and TRBJ1-4, with a possible D match to TRBD1 (5 bases). Germline V gives CDR1 SGHVS, CDR2 FNYEAQ. The V end was cut by 0 bases, the J end by 7 bases, with 15 bases between. The CDR3 runs 16 residues. The CDR3 sequence: CASSLARDPWGEKLFF. The CDR3, as DNA: TGTGCCAGCAGCTTAGCACGGGACCCCTGGGGTGAAAAACTGTTTTTT.

As regards this clonotype: This may stem from a read error, because a much larger clone lies one nucleotide away. A read error is likely, as this CDR3 ends without the conserved phenylalanine or tryptophan. This chain joins TRBV7-2 and TRBJ2-7; perhaps TRBD1 as D (7 bases). With 7 bases removed from V and 2 bases from J, the gap between germline ends came to 12 bases. Germline CDR1 and CDR2: SGHTA and FQGNSA. This CDR3 is built from 13 residues. The CDR3 protein is CASTQGGTYEQYS. The CDR3 coding sequence is TGTGCCAGCACCCAGGGGGGAACCTACGAGCAGTACTCC.

This clonotype was recorded a few times. This chain joins TRBV12-3 or TRBV12-4 and TRBJ2-3; 8 bases align to TRBD2. CDR3 size: 14 residues. Trimming took 7 bases from V and 3 from J; bases not matched to a gene: 6. Here the CDR3 reads CASTPTSVTDTQYF. DNA for the CDR3: TGTGCCAGCACCCCGACTAGCGTGACAGATACGCAGTATTTT.

The table lists this clonotype with many counts. The gene calls are TRBV6-4 and TRBJ2-2; D is perhaps TRBD1 (6 bases). CDR1 is MRHNA, CDR2 SNTAGT, per germline. This CDR3 has 15 amino acids. Trimming removed 6 bases from V and 2 bases from J, with 13 bases in between. The CDR3 loop is CASSPKTGNTGELFF. The CDR3 DNA reads as TGTGCCAGCAGCCCCAAGACAGGCAACACCGGGGAGCTGTTTTTT.

This clonotype was picked up many times. The rearrangement links TRBV5-6 to TRBJ1-5; 8 nucleotides agree with TRBD1. V lost 0 bases to trimming and J lost 1 base; unmatched junction nucleotides: 6. The length of the CDR3 is 17 residues. CDR1 and CDR2 (germline): SGHDT, YYEEEE. This CDR3 reads CASSLGATGESNQPQHF. CDR3 DNA sequence: TGTGCCAGCAGCTTGGGGGCGACAGGGGAGAGCAATCAGCCCCAGCATTTT. Looking up the rest from reference TRBV5-6 and TRBJ1-5 gives the full variable domain: DAGVTQSPTHLIKTRGQQVTLRCSPKSGHDTVSWYQQALGQGPQFIFQYYEEEERQRGNFPDRFSGHQFPNYSSELNVNALLLGDSALYLCASSLGATGESNQPQHFGDGTRLSIL.

This clonotype was seen ten or more times. As DNA, the CDR3 is TGCAGTGCTAGTGAGGGTGCTGGGGAAGCTTTCTTT. It specifies CSASEGAGEAFF. The genes are TRBV20-1 and TRBJ1-1; D not resolved. Germline V gives CDR1 DFQATT, CDR2 SNEGSKA (reference sequence). Trimming left V 3 bases short and J 8 bases short, with 13 bases between. The CDR3 is made up of 12 amino acids.

This rearrangement joins TRBV11-3 to TRBJ2-5; D perhaps matches TRBD2 (5 bases). Germline loops: CDR1 SGHNT, CDR2 YENEEA. The length of the CDR3 is 16 residues. The V end lost 4 bases, the J end lost 5 bases, and 20 bases lay between the germline ends. The CDR3 sequence: CASSSGVGSLGETQYF. For the CDR3, the DNA is TGTGCCAGCAGCTCCGGGGTAGGCTCCCTGGGGGAGACCCAGTACTTC.